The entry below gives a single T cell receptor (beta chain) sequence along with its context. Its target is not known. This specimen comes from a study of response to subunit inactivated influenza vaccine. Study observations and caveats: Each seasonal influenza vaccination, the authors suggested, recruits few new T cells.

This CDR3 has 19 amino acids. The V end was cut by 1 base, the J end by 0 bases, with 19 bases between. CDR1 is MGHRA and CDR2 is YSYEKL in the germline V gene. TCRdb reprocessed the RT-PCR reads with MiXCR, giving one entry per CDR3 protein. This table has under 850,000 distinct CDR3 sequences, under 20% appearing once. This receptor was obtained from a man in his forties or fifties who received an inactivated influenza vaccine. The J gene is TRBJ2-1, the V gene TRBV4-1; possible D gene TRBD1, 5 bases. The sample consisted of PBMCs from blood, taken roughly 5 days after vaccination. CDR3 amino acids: CASSQGARGNLSSYNEQFF. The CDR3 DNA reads TGCGCCAGCAGCCAAGGGGCAAGGGGCAACTTGAGCTCCTACAATGAGCAGTTCTTC.